The sequence of this T cell receptor (beta chain) was determined in a study of OX40 agonist ivuxolimab in advanced cancers. Background for the entire study: Ivuxolimab was a fully human IgG2 agonistic monoclonal antibody targeting the costimulatory receptor OX40 (CD134). Intravenous ivuxolimab was administered to patients every 2 weeks at six dose levels: 0.01, 0.1, 0.3, 1.5, 3 and 10 mg/kg. Among the roughly 54 dose-escalation patients, 19 had hepatocellular carcinoma, roughly 15 melanoma, 9 renal cell carcinoma and 9 head and neck cancer. The dose-escalation cohort was 80% to 90% male with a mean age of around 62 years, ranging from roughly 20 to 80. Prior anti-PD-1, anti-PD-L1 or anti-CTLA-4 therapy was permitted, and approximately 42% of dose-escalation patients had received checkpoint inhibitors. Three dose-escalation patients achieved partial responses, one with hepatocellular carcinoma and two with cutaneous melanoma. The purpose of peripheral TCRbeta sequencing was to test whether ivuxolimab changed TCR sequence diversity and led to clonal T-cell expansion. The monotherapy dose-escalation portion (N ≈ 50 patients) of the phase I ivuxolimab trial is reported in the paper.

The trial excluded patients who had a history of autoimmune disease or were on systemic immunosuppression. Peripheral blood for TCR sequencing was collected from all dose cohorts at baseline, on cycle 4 day 1, and on cycle 7 day 1. Samples came from an open-label, multicenter, first-in-human phase I dose-escalation trial of ivuxolimab. Adults with locally advanced or metastatic head and neck squamous cell, hepatocellular, melanoma or renal cell carcinoma were enrolled in the trial. CD4+ and CD8+ T cells were sorted separately from peripheral blood before TCR sequencing. The study at large found these results: The antigen specificity of the clonally expanded peripheral T cells was not determined. In partial responders in the 0.1-3.0 mg/kg groups, normalized peripheral clonal expansion was found to be among the lowest, especially among CD8+ T cells. After ivuxolimab, CD8+ T cells had more expanded clones than CD4+ T cells on average. Low levels of normalized T-cell clonal expansion were also seen in some patients who did not respond. At doses of 0.1 to 3.0 mg/kg, clonal expansion of both CD4+ and CD8+ blood T cells was observed from baseline to week 6.

Between the V and J ends, shortened by 5 bases and 0 bases respectively, the junction contains 16 bases. Inclusive of the bounding cysteine and phenylalanine, the CDR3 is 16 residues long. Just CDR3 DNA is preserved here, 48 bases in frame from base 1. CDR1 SNHLY and CDR2 FYNNEI are derived from the germline V gene. With regard to this clone: Its antigen target is currently unknown. Base quality data are lacking; no much larger clone is found one base away.

Genomic DNA was isolated from the sorted cells so that the TCRbeta CDR3 region could be sequenced. The immunoSEQ Assay was used to sequence the TCRbeta CDR3 regions. TCRdb limited this immuneACCESS table to in-frame rearrangements with V and J called. A share of clones is missing; checked studies link under half to unresolved V genes, and the rest is unexplained. In this sample the table shows about 46,000 clones, 89% of which occur a single time. The ten largest clones capture approximately 10% of the sample. This TCR derives from an adult with an advanced solid tumor such as melanoma, head and neck, liver or kidney cancer. Here the sequenced sample was CD4+ or CD8+ T cells sorted from blood, taken in a trial of the OX40 agonist ivuxolimab. The chain is made from TRBV2 and TRBJ2-5; no D segment can be confidently identified. For the CDR3, the sequence is CASSTEPNAYQETQYF. The nucleotide sequence reads as follows: TGTGCCAGCAGTACCGAGCCAAATGCGTACCAAGAGACCCAGTACTTC.